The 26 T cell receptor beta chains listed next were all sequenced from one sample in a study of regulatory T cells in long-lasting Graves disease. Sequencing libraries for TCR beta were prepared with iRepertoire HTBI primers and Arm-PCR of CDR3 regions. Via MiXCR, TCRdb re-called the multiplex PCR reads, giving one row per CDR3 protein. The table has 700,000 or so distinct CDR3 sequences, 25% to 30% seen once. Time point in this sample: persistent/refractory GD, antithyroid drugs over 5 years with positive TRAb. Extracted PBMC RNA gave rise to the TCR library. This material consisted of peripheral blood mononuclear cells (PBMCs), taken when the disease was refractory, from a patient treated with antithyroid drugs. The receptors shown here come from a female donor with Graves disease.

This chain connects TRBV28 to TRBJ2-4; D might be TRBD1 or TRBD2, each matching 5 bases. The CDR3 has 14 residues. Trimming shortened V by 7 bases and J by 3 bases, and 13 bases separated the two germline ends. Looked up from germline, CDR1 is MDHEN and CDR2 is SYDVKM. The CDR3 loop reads CASMRGLGKNIQYF. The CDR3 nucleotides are TGTGCCAGCATGAGGGGCTTGGGCAAAAACATTCAGTACTTC. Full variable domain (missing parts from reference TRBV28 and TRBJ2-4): DVKVTQSSRYLVKRTGEKVFLECVQDMDHENMFWYRQDPGLGLRLIYFSYDVKMKEKGDIPEGYSVSREKKERFSLILESASTNQTSMYLCASMRGLGKNIQYFGAGTRLSVL.

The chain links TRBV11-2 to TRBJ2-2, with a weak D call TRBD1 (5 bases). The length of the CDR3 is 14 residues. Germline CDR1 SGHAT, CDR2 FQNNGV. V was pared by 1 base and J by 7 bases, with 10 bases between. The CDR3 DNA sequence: TGTGCCAGCAGCTTAGGCAGGGCAGGCGGGGAGCTGTTTTTT. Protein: CASSLGRAGGELFF.

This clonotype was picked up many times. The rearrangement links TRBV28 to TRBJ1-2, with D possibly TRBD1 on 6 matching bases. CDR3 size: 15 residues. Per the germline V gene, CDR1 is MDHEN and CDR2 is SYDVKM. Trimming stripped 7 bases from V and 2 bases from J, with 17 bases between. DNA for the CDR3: TGTGCCAGCAACCCCTCAGGGGTAGGAAACTATGGCTACACCTTC. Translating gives CASNPSGVGNYGYTF.

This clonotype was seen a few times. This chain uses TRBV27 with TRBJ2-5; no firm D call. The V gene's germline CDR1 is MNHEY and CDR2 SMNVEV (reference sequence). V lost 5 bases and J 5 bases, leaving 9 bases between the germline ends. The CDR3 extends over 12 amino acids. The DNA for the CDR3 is TGTGCCAGCAGTCGCCTCTTGGAGACCCAGTACTTC. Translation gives CASSRLLETQYF.

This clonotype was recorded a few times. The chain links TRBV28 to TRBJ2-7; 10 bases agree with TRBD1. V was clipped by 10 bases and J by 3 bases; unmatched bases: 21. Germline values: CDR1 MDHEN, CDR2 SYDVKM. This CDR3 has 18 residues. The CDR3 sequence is CATPWTGGKRELGYEQYF. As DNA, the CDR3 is TGTGCCACCCCTTGGACAGGGGGGAAGCGGGAGTTAGGCTACGAGCAGTACTTC.

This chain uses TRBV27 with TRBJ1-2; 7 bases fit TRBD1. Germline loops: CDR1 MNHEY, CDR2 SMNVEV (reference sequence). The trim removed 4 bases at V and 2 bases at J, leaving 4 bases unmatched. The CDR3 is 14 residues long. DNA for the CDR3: TGTGCCAGCAGTTCGGGACAGCCCAACTATGGCTACACCTTC. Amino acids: CASSSGQPNYGYTF.

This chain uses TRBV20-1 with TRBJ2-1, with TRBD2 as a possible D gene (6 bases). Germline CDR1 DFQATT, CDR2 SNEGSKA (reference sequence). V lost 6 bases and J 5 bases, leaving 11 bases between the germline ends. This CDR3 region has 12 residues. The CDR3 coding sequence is TGCAGTGCCACGGACTACCACAATGAGCAGTTCTTC. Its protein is CSATDYHNEQFF.

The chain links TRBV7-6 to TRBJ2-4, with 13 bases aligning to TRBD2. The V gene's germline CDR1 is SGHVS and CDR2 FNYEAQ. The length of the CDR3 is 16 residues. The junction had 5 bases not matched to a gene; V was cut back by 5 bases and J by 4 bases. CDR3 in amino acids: CASSPGLAGPKNIQYF. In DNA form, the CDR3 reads TGTGCCAGCAGCCCGGGACTAGCGGGACCGAAAAACATTCAGTACTTC.

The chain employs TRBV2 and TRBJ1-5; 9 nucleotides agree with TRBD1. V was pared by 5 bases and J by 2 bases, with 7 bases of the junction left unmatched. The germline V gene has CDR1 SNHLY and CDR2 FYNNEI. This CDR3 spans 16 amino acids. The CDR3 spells CASSKNRGLGNQPQHF. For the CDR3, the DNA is TGTGCCAGCAGTAAAAACAGGGGGCTGGGCAATCAGCCCCAGCATTTT.

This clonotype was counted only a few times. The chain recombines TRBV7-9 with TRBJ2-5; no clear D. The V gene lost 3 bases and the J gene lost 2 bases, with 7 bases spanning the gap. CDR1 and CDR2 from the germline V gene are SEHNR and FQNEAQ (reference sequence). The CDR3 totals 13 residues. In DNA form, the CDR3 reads TGTGCCAGCAGCTTGCCATCGCAAGAGACCCAGTACTTC. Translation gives CASSLPSQETQYF.

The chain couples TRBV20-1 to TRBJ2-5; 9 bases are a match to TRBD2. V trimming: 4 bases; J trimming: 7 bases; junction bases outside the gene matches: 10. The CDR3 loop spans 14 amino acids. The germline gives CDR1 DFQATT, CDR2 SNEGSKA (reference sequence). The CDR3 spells CSATIAGGIVTQYF. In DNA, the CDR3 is TGCAGTGCTACCATTGCGGGAGGGATCGTGACCCAGTACTTC.

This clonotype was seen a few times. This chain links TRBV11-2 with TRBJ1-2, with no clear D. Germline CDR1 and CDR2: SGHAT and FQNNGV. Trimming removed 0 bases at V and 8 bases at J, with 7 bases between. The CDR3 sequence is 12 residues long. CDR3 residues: CASSLDLRGYTF. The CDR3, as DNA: TGTGCCAGCAGCTTAGATCTGAGGGGCTACACCTTC.

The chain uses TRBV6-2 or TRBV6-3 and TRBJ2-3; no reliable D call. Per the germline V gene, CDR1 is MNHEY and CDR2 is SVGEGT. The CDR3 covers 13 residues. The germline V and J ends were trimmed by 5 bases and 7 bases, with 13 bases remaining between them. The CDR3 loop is CASSETPGHTQYF. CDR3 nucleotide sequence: TGTGCCAGCAGTGAGACCCCCGGCCATACGCAGTATTTT.

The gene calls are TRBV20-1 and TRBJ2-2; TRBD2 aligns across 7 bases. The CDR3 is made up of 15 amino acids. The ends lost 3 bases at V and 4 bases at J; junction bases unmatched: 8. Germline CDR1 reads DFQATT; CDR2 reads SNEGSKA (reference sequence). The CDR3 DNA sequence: TGCAGTGCTAGTTCCGGGACTACACTCACCGGGGAGCTGTTTTTT. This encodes CSASSGTTLTGELFF.

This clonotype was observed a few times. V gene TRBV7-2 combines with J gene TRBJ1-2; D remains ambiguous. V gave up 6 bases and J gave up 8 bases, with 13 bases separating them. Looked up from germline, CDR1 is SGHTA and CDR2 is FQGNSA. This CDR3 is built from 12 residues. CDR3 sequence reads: CASSREGWGYTF. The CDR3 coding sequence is TGTGCCAGCAGTCGAGAGGGATGGGGCTACACCTTC.

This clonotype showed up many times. The CDR3 loop reads CASSFAGVQETQYF. The DNA for the CDR3 is TGTGCCAGCAGCTTCGCGGGGGTCCAAGAGACCCAGTACTTC. The chain carries TRBV13 and TRBJ2-5, with 7 nucleotides matching TRBD2. The CDR3 is 14 residues long. V lost 3 bases, J lost 1 base, and 2 bases stayed unmatched. Germline V gives CDR1 PRHDT, CDR2 FYEKMQ (reference sequence).

The CDR3 nucleotides are TGTGCCAGCAGTTTTGAGGGGCGGCTAGCGAACTCCTACGAGCAGTACTTC. It encodes CASSFEGRLANSYEQYF. The J gene is TRBJ2-7, the V gene TRBV12-3 or TRBV12-4; weak D call: TRBD2 (6 bases). The CDR3 contains 17 residues. V was trimmed by 3 bases and J by 0 bases, leaving 18 bases between them.

The CDR3 sequence: CASSPSAGANQPQHF. The CDR3 DNA follows: TGTGCCAGCTCACCATCGGCAGGGGCCAATCAGCCCCAGCATTTT. V and J are TRBV18 and TRBJ1-5; the D gene is possibly TRBD1 (6 bases). V dropped 2 bases and J dropped 3 bases, with 11 bases sitting between them. Germline V gives CDR1 KGHSH, CDR2 LQKENI. The CDR3 contains 15 residues.

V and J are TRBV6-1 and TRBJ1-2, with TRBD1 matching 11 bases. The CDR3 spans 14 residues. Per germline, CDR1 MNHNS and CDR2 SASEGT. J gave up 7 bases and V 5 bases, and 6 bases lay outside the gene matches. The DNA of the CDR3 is TGTGCCAGCAGTCGACGGACAGGGGGCTTTGGCTACACCTTC. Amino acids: CASSRRTGGFGYTF.

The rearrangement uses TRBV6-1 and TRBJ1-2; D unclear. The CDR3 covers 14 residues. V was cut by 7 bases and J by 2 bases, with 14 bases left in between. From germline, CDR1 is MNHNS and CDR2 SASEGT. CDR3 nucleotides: TGTGCCAGCACCCAAGTAGGCTACAACTATGGCTACACCTTC. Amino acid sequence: CASTQVGYNYGYTF.

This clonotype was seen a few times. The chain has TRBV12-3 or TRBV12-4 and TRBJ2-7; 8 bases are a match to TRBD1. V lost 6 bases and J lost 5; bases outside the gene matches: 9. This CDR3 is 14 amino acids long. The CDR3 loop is CASSPTGGYDEQYF. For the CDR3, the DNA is TGTGCCAGCAGCCCAACAGGGGGGTATGACGAGCAGTACTTC.

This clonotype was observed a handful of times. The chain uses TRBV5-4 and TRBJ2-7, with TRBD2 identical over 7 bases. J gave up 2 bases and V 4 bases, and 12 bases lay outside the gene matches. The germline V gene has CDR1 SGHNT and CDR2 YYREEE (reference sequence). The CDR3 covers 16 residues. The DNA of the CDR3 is TGTGCCAGCAGCGCACCTAGGGCGGGAGATACCTACGAGCAGTACTTC. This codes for CASSAPRAGDTYEQYF. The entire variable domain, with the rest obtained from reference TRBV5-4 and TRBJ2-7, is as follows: ETGVTQSPTHLIKTRGQQVTLRCSSQSGHNTVSWYQQALGQGPQFIFQYYREEENGRGNFPPRFSGLQFPNYSSELNVNALELDDSALYLCASSAPRAGDTYEQYFGPGTRLTVT.

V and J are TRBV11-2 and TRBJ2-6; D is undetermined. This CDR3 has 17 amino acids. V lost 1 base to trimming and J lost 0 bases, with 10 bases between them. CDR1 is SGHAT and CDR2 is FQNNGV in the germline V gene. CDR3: CASSLVPGLSGANVLTF. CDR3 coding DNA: TGTGCCAGCAGCTTAGTCCCGGGTCTCTCTGGGGCCAACGTCCTGACTTTC.

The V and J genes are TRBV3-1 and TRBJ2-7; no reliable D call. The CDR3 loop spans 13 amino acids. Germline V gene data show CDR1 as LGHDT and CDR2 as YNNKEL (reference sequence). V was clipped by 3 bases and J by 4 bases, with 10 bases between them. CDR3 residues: CASSHGTLYEQYF. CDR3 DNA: TGTGCCAGCAGCCATGGAACACTATACGAGCAGTACTTC.

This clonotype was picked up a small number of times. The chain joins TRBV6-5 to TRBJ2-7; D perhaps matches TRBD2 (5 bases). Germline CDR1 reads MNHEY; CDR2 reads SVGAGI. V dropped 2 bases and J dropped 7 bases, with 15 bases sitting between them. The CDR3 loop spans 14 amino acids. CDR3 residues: CASSYTGSSGEQYF. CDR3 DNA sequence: TGTGCCAGCAGTTACACGGGGTCATCGGGGGAGCAGTACTTC.

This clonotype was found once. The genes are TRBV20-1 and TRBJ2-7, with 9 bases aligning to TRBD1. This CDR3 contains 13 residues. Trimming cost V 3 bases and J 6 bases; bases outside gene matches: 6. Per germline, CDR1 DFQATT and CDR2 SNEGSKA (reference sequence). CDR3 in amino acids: CSARVGTGFEQYF. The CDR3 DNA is TGCAGTGCTAGGGTGGGGACAGGGTTCGAGCAGTACTTC.